Presented here are 26 T cell receptor beta chains from one specimen sequenced in a study of T-cell reconstitution after alpha-beta-depleted transplantation in children. TCRbeta library preparation incorporated unique molecular identifiers. TCRdb reanalysed the PCR reads using MiXCR and keeps one entry per CDR3 protein. The table lists approximately 400,000 distinct CDR3 sequences, about 11% of them singletons, with roughly 5% in the top ten. Sequencing was performed on PBMCs from the stem cell graft donor, taken from the stem cell graft. These receptor sequences come from a human donor who donated a stem cell graft to a child with acute myeloid leukemia.

The V gene is TRBV20-1, the J gene TRBJ2-1; 7 bases agree with TRBD2. The germline V gene encodes CDR1 DFQATT and CDR2 SNEGSKA (reference sequence). Losses at the gene ends were 2 bases for V and 4 bases for J; bases not matched to a gene: 11. The CDR3 runs 16 residues. CDR3 nucleotide sequence: TGCAGTGCTAGATCTCTAGCGGAACTAACATACAATGAGCAGTTCTTC. Protein sequence: CSARSLAELTYNEQFF.

The sample holds a few counts of this clonotype. The chain has TRBV4-3 and TRBJ2-7; D call uncertain. The CDR3 runs to 14 residues. Germline V gene lookup returns CDR1 LGHNA and CDR2 YSLEER. With 1 base removed from V and 0 bases from J, the gap between germline ends came to 7 bases. For the CDR3, the DNA is TGCGCCAGCAGCCAAGCGGCGAGCTCCTACGAGCAGTACTTC. Amino acids: CASSQAASSYEQYF.

The V and J genes are TRBV20-1 and TRBJ2-4; 9 nucleotides align to TRBD1. J gave up 9 bases and V 6 bases, and 9 bases lay outside the gene matches. The CDR3 is 13 residues long. Germline loops: CDR1 DFQATT, CDR2 SNEGSKA (reference sequence). The CDR3 coding sequence is TGCAGTGCGGACAGGGGACAATCTCGCATTCAGTACTTC. Encoded protein: CSADRGQSRIQYF.

This clonotype was observed a few times. The V call is TRBV20-1, the J call TRBJ2-1, with TRBD2 as a possible D gene (5 bases). There are 15 residues in the CDR3. Trimming took off 1 base at V and 8 bases at J, with 18 bases between the two ends. Germline loops: CDR1 DFQATT, CDR2 SNEGSKA (reference sequence). Written as DNA, the CDR3 is TGCAGTGCTAGAGCCCGAAGCGGATGGCGGGATGAGCAGTTCTTC. It codes for CSARARSGWRDEQFF.

This clonotype was picked up a small number of times. The chain joins TRBV6-4 to TRBJ2-1; D is perhaps TRBD1 or TRBD2 (7 bases each). The CDR3 has 14 residues. V was cut by 2 bases and J by 7 bases, with 12 bases left in between. CDR1 MRHNA and CDR2 SNTAGT come from the germline V gene. CDR3 nucleotide sequence: TGTGCCAGCAGTGACAGTCAGGGGGGGAATGAGCAGTTCTTC. This gives the protein CASSDSQGGNEQFF.

This chain uses TRBV12-5 with TRBJ2-1; 13 bases fit TRBD2. Trimming at V came to 3 bases and at J to 5 bases, leaving 19 bases not matched to a gene. CDR1 is LGHNT, CDR2 FRNRAP, per germline. The CDR3 has 21 amino acids. CDR3 loop: CASGFSTSGTRTSGSNNEQFF. As DNA, the CDR3 is TGTGCTAGTGGTTTCTCTACGTCCGGGACAAGGACTAGCGGGAGTAACAATGAGCAGTTCTTC.

The rearrangement uses TRBV25-1 and TRBJ2-5; possible D gene TRBD1, 7 bases. This CDR3 has 14 amino acids. The germline V and J ends were trimmed by 3 bases and 5 bases, with 13 bases remaining between them. CDR1 and CDR2 (germline): MGHDK, SYGVNS. The CDR3 here is CASSDPTGRETQYF. CDR3 DNA sequence: TGTGCCAGCAGTGATCCGACAGGGAGGGAGACCCAGTACTTC.

This chain links TRBV29-1 with TRBJ1-3; tentatively, D is TRBD1 (6 bases). The germline CDR1 and CDR2 sequences are SQVTM and ANQGSEA. V lost 6 bases and J lost 6, with 15 bases in between. CDR3 size: 13 residues. CDR3 sequence: CSVVRGLSNTIYF. CDR3 bases: TGCAGCGTCGTCCGGGGGCTCTCAAACACCATATATTTT.

This clonotype was counted ten times or more. The chain couples TRBV7-3 to TRBJ2-1, with 7 bases aligning to TRBD2. The length of the CDR3 is 14 residues. Germline V lookup: CDR1 SGHTA, CDR2 FQGTGA. J was trimmed by 4 bases and V by 6 bases; bases with no gene match: 6. The CDR3 loop reads CASSPTGGYNEQFF. CDR3 DNA: TGTGCCAGCAGTCCGACCGGGGGGTACAATGAGCAGTTCTTC. The full variable domain, its missing parts supplied by reference TRBV7-3 and TRBJ2-1, is GAGVSQTPSNKVTEKGKYVELRCDPISGHTALYWYRQSLGQGPEFLIYFQGTGAADDSGLPNDRFFAVRPEGSVSTLKIQRTERGDSAVYLCASSPTGGYNEQFFGPGTRLTVL.

This clonotype was counted at least ten times. The chain links TRBV7-8 to TRBJ2-1, with TRBD2 identical over 7 bases. The CDR3 is 13 amino acids. CDR1 and CDR2 (germline): SGHVS, FQNEAQ. V gave up 4 bases and J gave up 4 bases; unmatched junction bases: 1. The CDR3 reads CASSSGLYNEQFF. CDR3 DNA: TGTGCCAGCAGCTCGGGACTATACAATGAGCAGTTCTTC.

The rearrangement joins TRBV7-6 to TRBJ2-3; TRBD1 is a possible D gene (6 bases). V gave up 3 bases and J gave up 2 bases, with 15 bases separating them. Per the germline V gene, CDR1 is SGHVS and CDR2 is FNYEAQ. This CDR3 comprises 16 residues. DNA for the CDR3: TGTGCCAGCAGCTTGATTGGGGGCATCTACACAGATACGCAGTATTTT. Its translation is CASSLIGGIYTDTQYF.

The chain is built from TRBV29-1 and TRBJ2-7; unclear D gene. Germline values: CDR1 SQVTM, CDR2 ANQGSEA. The CDR3 runs 13 residues. The ends were cut back, 4 bases at V and 0 bases at J, with 10 bases in the middle. CDR3 in DNA: TGCAGCGTTGTCGAAGAGAGCTCCTACGAGCAGTACTTC. As protein: CSVVEESSYEQYF.

This clonotype was picked up many times. V gene TRBV6-2 or TRBV6-3 combines with J gene TRBJ2-1; D call uncertain. The CDR3 is made up of 12 amino acids. In germline, CDR1 is MNHEY, CDR2 SVGEGT. V lost 2 bases to trimming and J lost 4 bases, with 3 bases between them. The DNA for the CDR3 is TGTGCCAGCAGTTACGGGTACAATGAGCAGTTCTTC. Amino acids: CASSYGYNEQFF.

This clonotype was detected ten times or more. The rearrangement links TRBV20-1 to TRBJ2-1; a weak D match, TRBD2 (6 bases). V was cut by 6 bases and J by 9 bases, with 15 bases left in between. The CDR3 length is 12 residues. The germline V gene encodes CDR1 DFQATT and CDR2 SNEGSKA (reference sequence). CDR3 DNA: TGCAGTGCCGCTGGGGACTTCGGTGAGCAGTTCTTC. Protein sequence: CSAAGDFGEQFF.

V gene TRBV6-5 combines with J gene TRBJ2-5, with D hard to call. Germline CDR1 is MNHEY and CDR2 is SVGAGI. The length of the CDR3 is 15 residues. The germline V and J ends were trimmed by 0 bases and 3 bases, with 11 bases remaining between them. The DNA for the CDR3 is TGTGCCAGCAGTTACTCTAACGGGCGTGAAGAGACCCAGTACTTC. Its translation is CASSYSNGREETQYF.

The chain uses TRBV6-1 and TRBJ2-7; D uncertain. This CDR3 is 13 amino acids long. V was trimmed by 7 bases and J by 5 bases, leaving 15 bases between them. The germline V gene encodes CDR1 MNHNS and CDR2 SASEGT. CDR3 in amino acids: CASMNRFQNEQYV. In nucleotides, the CDR3 is TGTGCCAGCATGAACCGATTTCAGAACGAGCAGTACGTC.

This clonotype was counted between two and nine times. The CDR3: CSASMDSWNTIYF. Here the CDR3 DNA reads TGCAGCGCCAGCATGGACAGCTGGAACACCATATATTTT. The V and J genes are TRBV29-1 and TRBJ1-3, with a possible D match to TRBD1 (6 bases). Trimming shortened V by 7 bases and J by 7 bases, and 17 bases separated the two germline ends. This CDR3 is built from 13 residues. Germline V gene data show CDR1 as SQVTM and CDR2 as ANQGSEA.

Concerning this clonotype itself: At one boundary the junction diverges from the germline segment, which might be a read error. In nucleotides, the CDR3 is TGTGCCGGCAGCCTTAAGGGACATCCTCTAGCCAAAAACATTCAGTACTTC. Amino acid sequence: CAGSLKGHPLAKNIQYF. The chain links TRBV5-8 to TRBJ2-4; weak D call: TRBD1 (6 bases). CDR3 length: 17 residues. CDR1 SGHTS and CDR2 YDEGEE come from the germline V gene. Full variable domain (missing parts from reference TRBV5-8 and TRBJ2-4): EAGVTQSPTHLIKTRGQQATLRCSPISGHTSVYWYQQALGLGLQFLLWYDEGEERNRGNFPPRFSGRQFPNYSSELNVNALELEDSALYLCAGSLKGHPLAKNIQYFGAGTRLSVL.

This clonotype appeared many times. The V gene is TRBV12-3 or TRBV12-4, the J gene TRBJ2-3; a weak D match, TRBD1 (5 bases). The germline V and J ends were trimmed by 8 bases and 3 bases, with 12 bases remaining between them. The CDR3 is 13 residues long. CDR3 in amino acids: CASLRVGTDTQYF. The CDR3 DNA reads TGTGCCAGCCTCAGGGTCGGGACAGATACGCAGTATTTT.

The chain has TRBV9 and TRBJ1-5; D not resolved. V was pared by 4 bases and J by 0 bases, with 11 bases between. Germline V gene sequence: CDR1 SGDLS, CDR2 YYNGEE. This CDR3 comprises 15 residues. In nucleotides, the CDR3 is TGTGCCAGCAGCCCCCACGGGTATAGCAATCAGCCCCAGCATTTT. Translation: CASSPHGYSNQPQHF. The full variable domain, its missing parts supplied by reference TRBV9 and TRBJ1-5, is DSGVTQTPKHLITATGQRVTLRCSPRSGDLSVYWYQQSLDQGLQFLIQYYNGEERAKGNILERFSAQQFPDLHSELNLSSLELGDSALYFCASSPHGYSNQPQHFGDGTRLSIL.

The chain has TRBV9 and TRBJ2-2; no clear D gene. Trimming took off 0 bases at V and 3 bases at J, with 6 bases between the two ends. Germline V CDR1 and CDR2: SGDLS, YYNGEE. CDR3 length: 14 residues. CDR3 region: CASSVDGHTGELFF. The CDR3 DNA reads TGTGCCAGCAGCGTAGATGGTCACACCGGGGAGCTGTTTTTT.

This clonotype appeared a few times. The chain links TRBV7-2 to TRBJ2-7; 8 bases align to TRBD1. The CDR3 has 14 amino acids. Trimming removed 5 bases from V and 2 bases from J; junction bases left unmatched: 5. In germline, CDR1 is SGHTA, CDR2 FQGNSA. The CDR3 loop is CASSRTDRAYEQYF. CDR3 sequence (DNA): TGTGCCAGCAGCCGAACGGACAGGGCCTACGAGCAGTACTTC. Full variable domain (outside the CDR3, taken from reference TRBV7-2 and TRBJ2-7): GAGVSQSPSNKVTEKGKDVELRCDPISGHTALYWYRQSLGQGLEFLIYFQGNSAPDKSGLPSDRFSAERTGGSVSTLTIQRTQQEDSAVYLCASSRTDRAYEQYFGPGTRLTVT.

The chain combines TRBV18 with TRBJ2-1; 9 positions agree with TRBD1. The CDR3 sequence is 15 residues long. The germline V gene encodes CDR1 KGHSH and CDR2 LQKENI. V lost 0 bases, J lost 3 bases, and 0 bases stayed unmatched. CDR3 loop: CASSPPDRGYNEQFF. DNA of the CDR3: TGTGCCAGCTCACCACCGGACAGGGGCTACAATGAGCAGTTCTTC.

This clonotype turned up a few times. This chain uses TRBV29-1 with TRBJ2-5; tentatively, D is TRBD2 (6 bases). The CDR3 has 13 amino acids. V lost 4 bases, J lost 5 bases, and 14 bases lay in between. CDR1 and CDR2 from the germline V gene are SQVTM and ANQGSEA. The CDR3 spells CSVGEDRGETQYF. CDR3 in DNA: TGCAGCGTTGGGGAGGATCGAGGGGAGACCCAGTACTTC.

This clonotype was seen more than once but under ten times. One base away lies a much larger clone, so this may be a sequencing read error. V usage is TRBV6-2 or TRBV6-3 and J usage is TRBJ2-4; tentatively, D is TRBD1 (5 bases). CDR3 size: 14 residues. The germline gives CDR1 MNHEY, CDR2 SVGEGT. The CDR3 is CASNLGVSKNSQYF. CDR3 nucleotides: TGTGCCAGCAACCTAGGGGTTAGCAAAAACAGTCAGTACTTC.

CDR3 amino acids: CASSLVTGSNTGELFF. The CDR3 nucleotides read TGTGCCAGCAGCTTAGTTACTGGGTCGAACACCGGGGAGCTGTTTTTT. The chain couples TRBV7-9 to TRBJ2-2; D is uncertain. The CDR3 runs 16 residues. From germline, CDR1 is SEHNR and CDR2 FQNEAQ (reference sequence). The germline V and J ends were trimmed by 1 base and 0 bases, with 9 bases remaining between them.